This is a list of T cell receptor beta chains from one sample in a study of blood T cell repertoires in COVID-19. Profiling relied on immunoSEQ multiplex PCR, and the TCRdb table lists in-frame clones only, not all of them. The sample includes roughly 180,000 clones, 86% of them seen just once. Sequencing was performed on peripheral blood. The receptors derive from a man younger than 35 with acute or convalescent COVID-19. The CDR3 runs from the conserved cysteine through the conserved F or W. Fields, in order: D gene, V gene, J gene, clone size, CDR3 protein, CDR3 DNA. A D gene is named only where the DNA matches it firmly. Size is stated for part of the rows, as once, few or many counts, or as a class when the clone is expanded.

>NA|TRBV10-3|TRBJ2-7|NA
CAISESRTGYEQYF
TGTGCCATCAGTGAGTCTCGGACGGGGTACGAGCAGTACTTC
>NA|TRBV29-1|TRBJ2-1|NA
CRMGAGYTYNEQFF
TGCAGAATGGGGGCGGGCTATACCTACAATGAGCAGTTCTTC
>NA|TRBV19|TRBJ1-3|NA
CASSVGGNSGNTIYF
TGTGCCAGTAGTGTTGGGGGGAACTCTGGAAACACCATATATTTT
>TRBD2|TRBV3-1/TRBV3-2|TRBJ2-1|NA
CASSPRGGVYNEQFF
TGTGCCAGCAGCCCGCGGGGGGGCGTCTACAATGAGCAGTTCTTC
>NA|TRBV6-2/TRBV6-3|TRBJ1-5|few
CASSYLSNQPQHF
TGTGCCAGCAGTTATCTTAGCAATCAGCCCCAGCATTTT
>TRBD1|TRBV19|TRBJ1-5|NA
CASRQGTANQPQHF
TGTGCCAGTAGACAGGGGACTGCTAATCAGCCCCAGCATTTT
>NA|TRBV6-5|TRBJ1-5|NA
CASRTGGSNQPQHF
TGTGCCAGCAGGACGGGGGGCAGTAATCAGCCCCAGCATTTT
>NA|TRBV30|TRBJ1-2|few
CAWSATGWNGYTF
TGTGCCTGGAGCGCTACAGGGTGGAATGGCTACACCTTC
>NA|TRBV9|TRBJ2-3|NA
CASSVVGGNTDTQYF
TGTGCCAGCAGCGTAGTTGGCGGGAACACAGATACGCAGTATTTT
>NA|TRBV4-2|TRBJ2-1|NA
CASSREVATSYNEQFF
TGTGCCAGCAGCCGGGAGGTAGCAACCTCCTACAATGAGCAGTTCTTC
>TRBD1|TRBV5-6|TRBJ2-1|NA
CASSQTGGAWNEQFF
TGTGCCAGCAGCCAGACAGGGGGCGCGTGGAATGAGCAGTTCTTC
>NA|TRBV18|TRBJ1-1|NA
CASSQGLNTEAFF
TGTGCCAGCTCCCAGGGCCTGAACACTGAAGCTTTCTTT
>TRBD1|TRBV6-5|TRBJ1-2|NA
CASSYAAGGILYGYTF
TGTGCCAGCAGTTACGCAGCAGGGGGGATCCTTTATGGCTACACCTTC
>TRBD1|TRBV5-6|TRBJ1-2|NA
CASSLAAAGGFQGYTF
TGTGCCAGCAGCTTGGCGGCGGCAGGGGGCTTTCAGGGCTACACCTTC